This TCR beta chain was documented in a study of cytomegalovirus exposure and HLA in healthy donors. The CDR3 totals 12 residues. Per germline, CDR1 SQVTM and CDR2 ANQGSEA. V was clipped by 8 bases and J by 10 bases, with 18 bases between them. It was with 60 Vbeta and 13 Jbeta primers that the PCR ran. Libraries were prepared by immunoSEQ multiplex PCR; TCRdb keeps only in-frame clonotypes and omits some of them. Among around 100,000 clones listed, roughly 71% were seen once. The chain joins TRBV29-1 to TRBJ2-1, with D tentatively TRBD2 (7 bases). The receptor was derived from a middle-aged man in good health and CMV-seropositive. The sequenced sample consisted of PBMCs. The CDR3 region is CSTYEGGIEQFF. CDR3 DNA sequence: TGCAGCACCTATGAGGGGGGGATAGAGCAGTTCTTC.